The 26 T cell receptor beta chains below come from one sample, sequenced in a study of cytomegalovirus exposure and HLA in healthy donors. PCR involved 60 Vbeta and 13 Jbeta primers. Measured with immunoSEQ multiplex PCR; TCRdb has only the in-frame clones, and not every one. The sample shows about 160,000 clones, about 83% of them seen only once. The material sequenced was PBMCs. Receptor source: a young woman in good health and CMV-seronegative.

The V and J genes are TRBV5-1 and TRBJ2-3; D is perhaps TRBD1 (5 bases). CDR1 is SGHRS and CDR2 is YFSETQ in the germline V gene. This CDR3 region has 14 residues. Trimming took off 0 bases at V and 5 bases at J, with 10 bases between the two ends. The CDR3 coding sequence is TGCGCCAGCAGCTTGGGACAGTCTGGAGATACGCAGTATTTT. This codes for CASSLGQSGDTQYF.

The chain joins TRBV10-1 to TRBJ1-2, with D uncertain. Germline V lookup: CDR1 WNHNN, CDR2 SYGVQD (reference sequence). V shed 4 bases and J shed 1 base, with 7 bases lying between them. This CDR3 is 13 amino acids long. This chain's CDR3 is CASSAGSNYGYTF. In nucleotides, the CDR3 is TGCGCCAGCAGTGCGGGGAGTAACTATGGCTACACCTTC.

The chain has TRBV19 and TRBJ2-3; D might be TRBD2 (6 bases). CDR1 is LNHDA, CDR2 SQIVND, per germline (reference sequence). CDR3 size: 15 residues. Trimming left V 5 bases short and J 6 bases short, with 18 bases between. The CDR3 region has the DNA TGTGCCAGTAGTTTGACTAGTTTCGGTGTGGATACGCAGTATTTT. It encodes CASSLTSFGVDTQYF. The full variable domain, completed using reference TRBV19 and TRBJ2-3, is DGGITQSPKYLFRKEGQNVTLSCEQNLNHDAMYWYRQDPGQGLRLIYYSQIVNDFQKGDIAEGYSVSREKKESFPLTVTSAQKNPTAFYLCASSLTSFGVDTQYFGPGTRLTVL.

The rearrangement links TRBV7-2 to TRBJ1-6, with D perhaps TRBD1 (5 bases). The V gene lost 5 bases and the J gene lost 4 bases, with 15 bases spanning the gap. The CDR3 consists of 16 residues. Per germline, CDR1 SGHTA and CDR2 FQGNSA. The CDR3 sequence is CASSSTQGEYNSPLHF. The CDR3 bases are TGTGCCAGCAGCAGCACGCAGGGTGAATATAATTCACCCCTCCACTTT.

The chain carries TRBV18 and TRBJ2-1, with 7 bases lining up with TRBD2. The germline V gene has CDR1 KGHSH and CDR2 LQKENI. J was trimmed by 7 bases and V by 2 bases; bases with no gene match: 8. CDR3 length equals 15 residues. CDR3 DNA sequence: TGTGCCAGCTCACCAAGCATAATAGCGGGTAATGAGCAGTTCTTC. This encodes CASSPSIIAGNEQFF.

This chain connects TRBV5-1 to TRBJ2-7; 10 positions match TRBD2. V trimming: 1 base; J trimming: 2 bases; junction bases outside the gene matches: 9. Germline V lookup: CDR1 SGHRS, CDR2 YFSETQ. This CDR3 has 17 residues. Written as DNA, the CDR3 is TGCGCCAGCAGCTTGTTGGTTAGCGGGAGGAGAACCTACGAGCAGTACTTC. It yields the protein CASSLLVSGRRTYEQYF.

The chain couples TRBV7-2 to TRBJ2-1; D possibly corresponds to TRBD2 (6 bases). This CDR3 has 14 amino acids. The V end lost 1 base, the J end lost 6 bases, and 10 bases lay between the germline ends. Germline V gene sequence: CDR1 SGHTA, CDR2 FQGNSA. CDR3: CASSLGGGINEQFF. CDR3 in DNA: TGTGCCAGCAGCTTAGGGGGAGGTATCAATGAGCAGTTCTTC.

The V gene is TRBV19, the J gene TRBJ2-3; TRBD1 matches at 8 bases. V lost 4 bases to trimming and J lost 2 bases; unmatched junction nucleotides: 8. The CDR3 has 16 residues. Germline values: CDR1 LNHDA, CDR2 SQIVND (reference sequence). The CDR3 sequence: CASSTTGTGLTDTQYF. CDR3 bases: TGTGCCAGTAGTACGACCGGGACAGGCCTCACAGATACGCAGTATTTT.

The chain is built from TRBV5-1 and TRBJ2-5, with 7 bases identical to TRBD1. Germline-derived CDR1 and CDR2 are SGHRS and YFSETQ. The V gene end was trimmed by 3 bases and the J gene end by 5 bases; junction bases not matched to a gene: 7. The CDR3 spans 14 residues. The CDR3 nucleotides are TGCGCCAGCAGCTCGACAGGGTTGGGTGAGACCCAGTACTTC. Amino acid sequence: CASSSTGLGETQYF.

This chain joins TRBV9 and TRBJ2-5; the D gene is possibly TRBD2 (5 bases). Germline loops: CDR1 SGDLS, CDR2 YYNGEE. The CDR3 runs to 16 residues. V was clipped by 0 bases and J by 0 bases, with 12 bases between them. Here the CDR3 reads CASSVGIGGNQETQYF. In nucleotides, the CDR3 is TGTGCCAGCAGCGTAGGGATCGGAGGCAACCAAGAGACCCAGTACTTC. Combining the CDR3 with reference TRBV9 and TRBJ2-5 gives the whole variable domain DSGVTQTPKHLITATGQRVTLRCSPRSGDLSVYWYQQSLDQGLQFLIQYYNGEERAKGNILERFSAQQFPDLHSELNLSSLELGDSALYFCASSVGIGGNQETQYFGPGTRLLVL.

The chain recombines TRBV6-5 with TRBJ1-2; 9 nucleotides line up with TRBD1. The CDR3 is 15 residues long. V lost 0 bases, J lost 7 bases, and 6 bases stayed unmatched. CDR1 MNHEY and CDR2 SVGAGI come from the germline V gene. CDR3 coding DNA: TGTGCCAGCAGTTACTCCGGGACAGGGTTCTTTGGCTACACCTTC. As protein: CASSYSGTGFFGYTF.

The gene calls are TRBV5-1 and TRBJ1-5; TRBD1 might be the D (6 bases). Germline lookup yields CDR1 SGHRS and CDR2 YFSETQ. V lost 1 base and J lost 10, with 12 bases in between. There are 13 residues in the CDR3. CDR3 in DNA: TGCGCCAGCAGCTTGAATGGGGGGGCTCCCCAGCATTTT. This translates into CASSLNGGAPQHF.

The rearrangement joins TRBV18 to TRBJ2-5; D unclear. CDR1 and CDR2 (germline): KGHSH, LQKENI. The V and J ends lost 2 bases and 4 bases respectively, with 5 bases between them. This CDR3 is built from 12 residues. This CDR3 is CASSPKRETQYF. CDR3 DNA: TGTGCCAGCTCACCAAAGAGAGAGACCCAGTACTTC.

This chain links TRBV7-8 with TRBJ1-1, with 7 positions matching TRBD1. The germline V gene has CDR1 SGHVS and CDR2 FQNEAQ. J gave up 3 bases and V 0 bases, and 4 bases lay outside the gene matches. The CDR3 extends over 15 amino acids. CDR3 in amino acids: CASSLALDRDTEAFF. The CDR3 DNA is TGTGCCAGCAGCTTAGCCCTTGACAGGGACACTGAAGCTTTCTTT. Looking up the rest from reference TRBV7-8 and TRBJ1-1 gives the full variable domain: GAGVSQSPRYKVAKRGQDVALRCDPISGHVSLFWYQQALGQGPEFLTYFQNEAQLDKSGLPSDRFFAERPEGSVSTLKIQRTQQEDSAVYLCASSLALDRDTEAFFGQGTRLTVV.

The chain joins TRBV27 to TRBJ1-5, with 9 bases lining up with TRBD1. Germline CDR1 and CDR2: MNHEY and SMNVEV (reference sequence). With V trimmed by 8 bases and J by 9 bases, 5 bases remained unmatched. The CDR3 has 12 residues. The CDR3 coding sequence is TGTGCCAGCTCGGACAGGGGCTGGCCCCAGCATTTT. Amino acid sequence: CASSDRGWPQHF.

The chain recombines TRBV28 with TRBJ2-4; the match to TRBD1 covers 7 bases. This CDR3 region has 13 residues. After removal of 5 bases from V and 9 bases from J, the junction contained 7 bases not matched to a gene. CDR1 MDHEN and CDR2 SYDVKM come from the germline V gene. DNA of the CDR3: TGTGCCAGCAGTCTCCGACAGGGTCGCATTCAGTACTTC. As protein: CASSLRQGRIQYF.

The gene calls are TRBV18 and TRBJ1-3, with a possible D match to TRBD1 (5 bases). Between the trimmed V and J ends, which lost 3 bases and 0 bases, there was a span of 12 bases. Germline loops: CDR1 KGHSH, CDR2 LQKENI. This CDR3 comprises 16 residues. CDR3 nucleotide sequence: TGTGCCAGCTCACCCACGGGGGGGAACTCTGGAAACACCATATATTTT. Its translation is CASSPTGGNSGNTIYF.

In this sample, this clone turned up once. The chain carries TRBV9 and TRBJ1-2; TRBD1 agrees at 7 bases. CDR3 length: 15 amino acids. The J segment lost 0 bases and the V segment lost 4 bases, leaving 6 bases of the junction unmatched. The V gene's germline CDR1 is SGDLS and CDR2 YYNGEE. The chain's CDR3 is CASSPWDSTNYGYTF. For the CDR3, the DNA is TGTGCCAGCAGCCCCTGGGACAGCACTAACTATGGCTACACCTTC.

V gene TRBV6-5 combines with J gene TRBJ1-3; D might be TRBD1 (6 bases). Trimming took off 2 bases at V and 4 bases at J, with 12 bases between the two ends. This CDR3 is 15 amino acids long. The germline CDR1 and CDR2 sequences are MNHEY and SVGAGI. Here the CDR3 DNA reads TGTGCCAGCAGTTACGAGGGGGTCCCCGGAAACACCATATATTTT. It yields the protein CASSYEGVPGNTIYF.

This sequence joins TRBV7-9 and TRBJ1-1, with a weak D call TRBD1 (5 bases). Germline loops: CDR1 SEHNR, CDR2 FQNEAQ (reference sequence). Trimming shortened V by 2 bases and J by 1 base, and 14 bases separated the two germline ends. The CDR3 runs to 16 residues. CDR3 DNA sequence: TGTGCCAGCAGCTTATACCCCCGACAGCCGAACACTGAAGCTTTCTTT. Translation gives CASSLYPRQPNTEAFF.

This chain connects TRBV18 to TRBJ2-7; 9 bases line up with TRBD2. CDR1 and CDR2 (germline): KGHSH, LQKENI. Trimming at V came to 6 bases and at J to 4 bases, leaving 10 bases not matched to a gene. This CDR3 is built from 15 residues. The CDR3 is CASSQGLAGLYEQYF. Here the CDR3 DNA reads TGTGCCAGCTCTCAGGGGCTAGCGGGATTATACGAGCAGTACTTC. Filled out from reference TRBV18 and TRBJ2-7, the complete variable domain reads NAGVMQNPRHLVRRRGQEARLRCSPMKGHSHVYWYRQLPEEGLKFMVYLQKENIIDESGMPKERFSAEFPKEGPSILRIQQVVRGDSAAYFCASSQGLAGLYEQYFGPGTRLTVT.

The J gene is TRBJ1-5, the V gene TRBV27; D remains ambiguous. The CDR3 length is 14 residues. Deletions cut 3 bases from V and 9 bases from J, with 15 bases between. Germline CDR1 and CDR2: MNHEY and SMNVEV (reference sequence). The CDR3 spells CASSFRHGDTPQHF. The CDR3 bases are TGTGCCAGCAGTTTCCGACACGGGGATACGCCCCAGCATTTT.

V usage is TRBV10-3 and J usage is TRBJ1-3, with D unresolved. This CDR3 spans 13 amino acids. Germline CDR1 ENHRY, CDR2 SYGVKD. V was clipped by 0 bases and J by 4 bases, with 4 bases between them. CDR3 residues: CAISESEGNTIYF. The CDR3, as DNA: TGTGCCATCAGTGAGTCGGAGGGAAACACCATATATTTT.

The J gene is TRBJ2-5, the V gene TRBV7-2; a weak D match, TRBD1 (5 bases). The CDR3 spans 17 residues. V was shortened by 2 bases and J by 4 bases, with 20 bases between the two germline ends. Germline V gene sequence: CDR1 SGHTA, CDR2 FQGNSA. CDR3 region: CASSLLRRGRIGETQYF. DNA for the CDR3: TGTGCCAGCAGCTTACTAAGAAGGGGCAGGATCGGAGAGACCCAGTACTTC.

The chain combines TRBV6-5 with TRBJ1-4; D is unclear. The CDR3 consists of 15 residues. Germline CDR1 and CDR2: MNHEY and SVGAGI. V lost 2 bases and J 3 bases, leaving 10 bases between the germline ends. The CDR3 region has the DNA TGTGCCAGCAGTTACCGGGATGCGGCTAATGAAAAACTGTTTTTT. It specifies CASSYRDAANEKLFF.

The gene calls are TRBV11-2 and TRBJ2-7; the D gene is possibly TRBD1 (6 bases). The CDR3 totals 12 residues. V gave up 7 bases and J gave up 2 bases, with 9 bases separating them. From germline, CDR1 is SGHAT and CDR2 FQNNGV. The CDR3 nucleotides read TGTGCCAGCACTGGACAGACCTACGAGCAGTACTTC. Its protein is CASTGQTYEQYF.